This entry lists 10 T cell receptor beta chains sequenced from one sample in a study of PD-L1 blockade in urothelial cancer (dated by TCRdb to 2017 to 2019). Library construction relied on the immunoSEQ multiplex PCR assay. TCRdb provides this immuneACCESS table in a form limited to in-frame rearrangements. Some clones are lacking; in checked studies, under half of them reflect an unresolved V gene, and why the rest are absent is not known. This sample comprises approximately 50,000 clones, more than 75% of them detected only once. Of the sample, approximately 1.3% is held by the ten largest clones. Reading the label with the study, this specimen's time point is: pretreatment peripheral blood. The sample in question was PBMCs, obtained around atezolizumab (anti-PD-L1) treatment. All receptors come from a man between 45 and 60 years old with urothelial cancer.

This clone was detected once. CDR3: CASREQNTFSGNTIYF. Here the CDR3 DNA reads TGTGCCAGCAGGGAACAGAATACCTTCTCTGGAAACACCATATATTTT. The J gene is TRBJ1-3, the V gene TRBV2; no definite D call. Trimming shortened V by 6 bases and J by 0 bases, and 15 bases separated the two germline ends. CDR3 length equals 16 residues. Germline CDR1 SNHLY, CDR2 FYNNEI. Full variable domain (outside the CDR3, taken from reference TRBV2 and TRBJ1-3): EPEVTQTPSHQVTQMGQEVILRCVPISNHLYFYWYRQILGQKVEFLVSFYNNEISEKSEIFDDQFSVERPDGSNFTLKIRSTKLEDSAMYFCASREQNTFSGNTIYFGEGSWLTVV.

This sequence joins TRBV29-1 and TRBJ2-1, with 8 bases that match TRBD2. Germline CDR1 is SQVTM and CDR2 is ANQGSEA. The CDR3 consists of 15 residues. Germline trimming cut 7 bases from V and 1 base from J; bases unmatched to any gene: 9. Here the CDR3 DNA reads TGCAGCGGTGGACTAGCCGGAGGGTCCTACAATGAGCAGTTCTTC. Translation gives CSGGLAGGSYNEQFF.

The chain links TRBV6-5 to TRBJ2-7; 9 bases are shared with TRBD1. After removal of 4 bases from V and 3 bases from J, the junction contained 7 bases not matched to a gene. Per the germline V gene, CDR1 is MNHEY and CDR2 is SVGAGI. CDR3 length: 15 amino acids. CDR3 sequence: CASSSMGQGNYEQYF. The CDR3 nucleotides are TGTGCCAGCAGTTCCATGGGACAGGGTAACTACGAGCAGTACTTC.

The rearrangement links TRBV5-5 to TRBJ1-1; TRBD1 agrees at 8 bases. This CDR3 is built from 16 residues. The germline V gene has CDR1 SGHKS and CDR2 YYEKEE (reference sequence). V was clipped by 0 bases and J by 0 bases; unmatched bases: 4. The CDR3 sequence is CASSLEQGVLNTEAFF. Written as DNA, the CDR3 is TGTGCCAGCAGCTTGGAACAGGGGGTTCTGAACACTGAAGCTTTCTTT. Full variable domain (rest looked up from reference TRBV5-5 and TRBJ1-1): DAGVTQSPTHLIKTRGQQVTLRCSPISGHKSVSWYQQVLGQGPQFIFQYYEKEERGRGNFPDRFSARQFPNYSSELNVNALLLGDSALYLCASSLEQGVLNTEAFFGQGTRLTVV.

This sequence joins TRBV28 and TRBJ2-2; D is unclear. V was cut by 2 bases and J by 2 bases, with 9 bases left in between. CDR3 size: 15 residues. CDR1 and CDR2 from the germline V gene are MDHEN and SYDVKM. The CDR3 DNA is TGTGCCAGCAGTTTAAGGCGGTTCAACACCGGGGAGCTGTTTTTT. This gives the protein CASSLRRFNTGELFF. Based on the CDR3 plus reference TRBV28 and TRBJ2-2, the full variable domain is DVKVTQSSRYLVKRTGEKVFLECVQDMDHENMFWYRQDPGLGLRLIYFSYDVKMKEKGDIPEGYSVSREKKERFSLILESASTNQTSMYLCASSLRRFNTGELFFGEGSRLTVL.

The V gene is TRBV30, the J gene TRBJ1-1; TRBD1 aligns across 9 bases. The CDR3 spans 12 residues. J gave up 6 bases and V 6 bases, and 5 bases lay outside the gene matches. Germline assignment: CDR1 GTSNPN and CDR2 SVGIG (reference sequence). In nucleotides, the CDR3 is TGTGCCTGCGACAGGGGGAGAGCTGAAGCTTTCTTT. Its protein is CACDRGRAEAFF.

The CDR3 loop reads CASSKDRTFGYTF. DNA of the CDR3: TGTGCCAGCAGTAAAGACAGGACATTTGGCTACACCTTC. The chain carries TRBV6-5 and TRBJ1-2, with a tentative D call TRBD1 (6 bases). The ends were cut back, 5 bases at V and 7 bases at J, with 14 bases in the middle. This CDR3 comprises 13 residues. Germline V gives CDR1 MNHEY, CDR2 SVGAGI.

The chain recombines TRBV29-1 with TRBJ2-5; no clear D gene. The CDR3 extends over 10 amino acids. Germline values: CDR1 SQVTM, CDR2 ANQGSEA. CDR3 in DNA: TGCACCGCGCACGGGGAGACCCAGTACTTC. This encodes CTAHGETQYF. The full variable domain, in which reference TRBV29-1 and TRBJ2-5 provide the parts outside the CDR3, is SAVISQKPSRDICQRGTSLTIQCQVDSQVTMMFWYRQQPGQSLTLIATANQGSEATYESGFVIDKFPISRPNLTFSTLTVSNMSPEDSSIYLCTAHGETQYFGPGTRLLVL.

CDR3 coding DNA: TGTGCCAGCAGCTTAGGTAGCGGAACCAGCACAGATACGCAGTATTTT. Protein product: CASSLGSGTSTDTQYF. The J gene is TRBJ2-3, the V gene TRBV11-2; perhaps TRBD2 as D (6 bases). Per germline, CDR1 SGHAT and CDR2 FQNNGV. V lost 1 base to trimming and J lost 0 bases, with 11 bases between them. The CDR3 has 16 residues. The full variable domain, with the rest looked up from reference TRBV11-2 and TRBJ2-3, is EAGVAQSPRYKIIEKRQSVAFWCNPISGHATLYWYQQILGQGPKLLIQFQNNGVVDDSQLPKDRFSAERLKGVDSTLKIQPAKLEDSAVYLCASSLGSGTSTDTQYFGPGTRLTVL.

The CDR3 region is CASSRGQVAYEQYF. Written as DNA, the CDR3 is TGTGCCAGCAGCCGGGGACAGGTCGCCTACGAGCAGTACTTC. This chain connects TRBV5-5 to TRBJ2-7; TRBD1 agrees at 8 bases. With 4 bases clipped from V and 2 bases from J, the junction kept 5 bases outside the gene matches. The germline CDR1 and CDR2 sequences are SGHKS and YYEKEE (reference sequence). This CDR3 is 14 amino acids long.